The 5 T cell receptor beta chains listed next were all sequenced from one sample in a study of blood T cell repertoires in COVID-19. TCRdb's copy holds only in-frame clones and misses some; the assay was immunoSEQ multiplex PCR. The table shows 150,000 or so clones, with roughly 77% occurring only once. The specimen was peripheral blood. These receptors all stem from a woman aged 70 to 79 with COVID-19, enrolled during active disease.

V is TRBV4-1 and J is TRBJ1-3; no reliable D call. This CDR3 is 15 amino acids long. The germline V and J ends were trimmed by 1 base and 2 bases, with 9 bases remaining between them. CDR1 is MGHRA and CDR2 is YSYEKL in the germline V gene. The CDR3 sequence is CASSQGASTGNTIYF. DNA of the CDR3: TGCGCCAGCAGCCAAGGGGCATCGACTGGAAACACCATATATTTT.

The chain links TRBV5-4 to TRBJ2-7, with 9 bases aligning to TRBD2. There are 17 residues in the CDR3. Trimming took 4 bases from V and 2 from J; bases not matched to a gene: 13. Looked up from germline, CDR1 is SGHNT and CDR2 is YYREEE (reference sequence). Written as DNA, the CDR3 is TGTGCCAGCAGCCTCCCCTTTAGCGGGGGAGGGACCTACGAGCAGTACTTC. Encoded protein: CASSLPFSGGGTYEQYF.

The V call is TRBV11-2, the J call TRBJ2-4; 10 bases align to TRBD1. The V and J ends lost 3 bases and 8 bases, in that order; junction bases with no gene match: 4. CDR1 and CDR2 from the germline V gene are SGHAT and FQNNGV. This CDR3 contains 14 residues. The CDR3 sequence: CASSFTGTGDIQYF. CDR3 in DNA: TGTGCCAGCAGCTTCACCGGGACAGGGGACATTCAGTACTTC.

The V and J genes are TRBV7-6 and TRBJ1-6; D remains unclear. The CDR3 length is 15 residues. CDR1 and CDR2 from the germline V gene are SGHVS and FNYEAQ. V lost 1 base and J lost 7, with 11 bases in between. The CDR3: CASSLGGGRNSPLHF. The CDR3 DNA follows: TGTGCCAGCAGCTTAGGCGGTGGCAGAAATTCACCCCTCCACTTT.

This clone is a singleton in its sample. This chain links TRBV10-3 with TRBJ1-1; TRBD1 is a possible D gene (6 bases). Looked up from germline, CDR1 is ENHRY and CDR2 is SYGVKD. V lost 4 bases, J lost 4 bases, and 13 bases lay in between. This CDR3 spans 14 amino acids. CDR3 residues: CAISADRRGTEAFF. CDR3 in DNA: TGTGCCATCAGTGCCGACAGGCGTGGCACTGAAGCTTTCTTT.